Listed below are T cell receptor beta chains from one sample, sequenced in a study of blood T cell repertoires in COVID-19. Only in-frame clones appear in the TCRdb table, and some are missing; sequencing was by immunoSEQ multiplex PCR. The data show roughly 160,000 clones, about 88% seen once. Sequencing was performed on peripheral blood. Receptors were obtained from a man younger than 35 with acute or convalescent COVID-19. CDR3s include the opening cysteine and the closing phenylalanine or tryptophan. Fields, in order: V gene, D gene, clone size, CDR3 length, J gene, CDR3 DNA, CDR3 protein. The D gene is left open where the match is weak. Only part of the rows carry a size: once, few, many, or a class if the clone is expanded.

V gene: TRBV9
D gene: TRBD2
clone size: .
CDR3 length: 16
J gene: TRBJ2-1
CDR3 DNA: TGTGCCAGCAGCGTAGGTTTAGCGGGGGGCTACAATGAGCAGTTCTTC
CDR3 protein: CASSVGLAGGYNEQFF

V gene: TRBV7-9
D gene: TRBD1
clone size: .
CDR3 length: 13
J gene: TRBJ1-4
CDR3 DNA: TGTGCCAGCAAGACAGGGTTCGGTGAAAAACTGTTTTTT
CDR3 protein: CASKTGFGEKLFF

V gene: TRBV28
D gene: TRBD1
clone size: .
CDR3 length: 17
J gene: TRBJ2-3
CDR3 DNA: TGTGCCAGCAGTTCAAGGAAGACAGGGTCCCTCACAGATACGCAGTATTTT
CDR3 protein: CASSSRKTGSLTDTQYF

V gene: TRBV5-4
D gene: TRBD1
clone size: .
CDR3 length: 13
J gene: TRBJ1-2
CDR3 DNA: TGTGCCAGCAGCTGGGGACAGGGGGATGGCTACACCTTC
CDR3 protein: CASSWGQGDGYTF

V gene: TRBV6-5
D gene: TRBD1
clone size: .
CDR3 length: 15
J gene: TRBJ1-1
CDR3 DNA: TGTGCCAGCAGGGTTTGGACAGGGGATTTTGCTGAAGCTTTCTTT
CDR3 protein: CASRVWTGDFAEAFF

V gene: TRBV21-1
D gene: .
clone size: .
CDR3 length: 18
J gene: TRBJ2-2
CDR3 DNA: TGTGCCAGCAGCACGTGGGGAGGGGATAGTTTCGACACCGGGGAGCTGTTTTTT
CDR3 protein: CASSTWGGDSFDTGELFF

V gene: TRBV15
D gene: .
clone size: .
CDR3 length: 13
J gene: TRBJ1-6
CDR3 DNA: TGTGCCACCAGTGAAAGGACAGCTTCACCCCTCCACTTT
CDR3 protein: CATSERTASPLHF

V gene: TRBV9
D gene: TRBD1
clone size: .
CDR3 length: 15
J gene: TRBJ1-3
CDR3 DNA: TGTGCCAGCAGCGTAGGACAGGGGATAGGAAACACCATATATTTT
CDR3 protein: CASSVGQGIGNTIYF

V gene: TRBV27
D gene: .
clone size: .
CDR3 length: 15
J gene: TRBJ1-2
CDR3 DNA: TGTGCCAGCAGTTTGGGGGGGCACTCGAACTATGGCTACACCTTC
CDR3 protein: CASSLGGHSNYGYTF

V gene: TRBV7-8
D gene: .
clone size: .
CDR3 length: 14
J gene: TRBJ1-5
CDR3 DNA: TGTGCCAGCAGCACAGGGAATTCGGATCAGCCCCAGCATTTT
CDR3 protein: CASSTGNSDQPQHF

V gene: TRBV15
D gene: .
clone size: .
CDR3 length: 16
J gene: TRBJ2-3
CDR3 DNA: TGTGCCACCAGCCCTAATACAGGGATGGGCACAGATACGCAGTATTTT
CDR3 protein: CATSPNTGMGTDTQYF

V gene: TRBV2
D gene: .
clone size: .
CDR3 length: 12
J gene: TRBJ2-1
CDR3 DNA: TGTGCCAGCAGTGAACGAGGGGGTGAGCAGTTCTTC
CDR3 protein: CASSERGGEQFF

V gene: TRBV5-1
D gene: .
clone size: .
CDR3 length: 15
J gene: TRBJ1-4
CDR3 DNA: TGCGCCAGCAGGTCAGGGGAAGCGGCTAATGAAAAACTGTTTTTT
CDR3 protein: CASRSGEAANEKLFF

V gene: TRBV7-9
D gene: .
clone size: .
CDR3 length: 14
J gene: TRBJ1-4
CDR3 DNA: TGTGCCAGCAGCTTAGCAGGGGCGGACGAAAAACTGTTTTTT
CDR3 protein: CASSLAGADEKLFF

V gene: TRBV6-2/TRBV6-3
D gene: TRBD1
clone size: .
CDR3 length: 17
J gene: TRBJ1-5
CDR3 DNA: TGTGCCAGCAGCCGCCTGGACAGGGCCGTCATCAATCAGCCCCAGCATTTT
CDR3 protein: CASSRLDRAVINQPQHF

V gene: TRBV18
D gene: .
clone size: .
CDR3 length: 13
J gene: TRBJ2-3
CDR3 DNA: TGTGCCAGCTCACGGGCGAGCACAGATACGCAGTATTTT
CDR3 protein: CASSRASTDTQYF

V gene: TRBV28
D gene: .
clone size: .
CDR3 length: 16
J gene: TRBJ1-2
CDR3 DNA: TGTGCCAGCAGTTCCCCTAACGGTCAGGGGCACTATGGCTACACCTTC
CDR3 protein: CASSSPNGQGHYGYTF

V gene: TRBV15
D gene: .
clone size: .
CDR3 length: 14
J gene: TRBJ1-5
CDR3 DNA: TGTGCCACCAGCAGAGAGGGCATCAATCAGCCCCAGCATTTT
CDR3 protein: CATSREGINQPQHF

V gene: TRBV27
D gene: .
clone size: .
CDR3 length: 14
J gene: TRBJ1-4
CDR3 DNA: TGTGCCAGCAGTTACACAGGTTCGAATGAAAAACTGTTTTTT
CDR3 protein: CASSYTGSNEKLFF

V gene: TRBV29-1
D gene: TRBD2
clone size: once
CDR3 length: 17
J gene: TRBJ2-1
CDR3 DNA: TGCAGCGTTCGAGCTAGACTAGCGATGAGCTCCTACAATGAGCAGTTCTTC
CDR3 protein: CSVRARLAMSSYNEQFF

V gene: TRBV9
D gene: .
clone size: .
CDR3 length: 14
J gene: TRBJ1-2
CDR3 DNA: TGTGCCAGCAGCACCCCCCCCCAGTCAGGCGGCTACACCTTC
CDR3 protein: CASSTPPQSGGYTF

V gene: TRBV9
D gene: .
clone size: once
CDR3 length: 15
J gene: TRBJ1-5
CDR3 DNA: TGTGCCAGCAGCGTAGACCCGGGTAACGATCAGCCCCAGCATTTT
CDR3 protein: CASSVDPGNDQPQHF

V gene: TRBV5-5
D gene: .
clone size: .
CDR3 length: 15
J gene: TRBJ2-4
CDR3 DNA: TGTGCCAGCAGCTTACTACTTGTAGCCAAAAACATTCAGTACTTC
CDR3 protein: CASSLLLVAKNIQYF

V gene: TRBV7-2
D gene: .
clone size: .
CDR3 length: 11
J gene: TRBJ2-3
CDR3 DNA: TGTGCCAGCAGCCTCACAGATACGCAGTATTTT
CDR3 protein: CASSLTDTQYF

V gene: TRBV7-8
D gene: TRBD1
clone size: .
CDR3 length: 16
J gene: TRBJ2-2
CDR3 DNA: TGTGCCAGCAGCACCCGGACAGGGGGGAACACCGGGGAGCTGTTTTTT
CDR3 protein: CASSTRTGGNTGELFF

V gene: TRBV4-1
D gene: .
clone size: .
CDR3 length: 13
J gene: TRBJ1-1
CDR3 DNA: TGCGCCAGCAGCCAAGAGGGGCTTGTTGAAGCTTTCTTT
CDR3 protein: CASSQEGLVEAFF

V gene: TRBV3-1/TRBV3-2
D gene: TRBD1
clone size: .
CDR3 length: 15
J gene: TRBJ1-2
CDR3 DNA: TGTGCCAGCAGCCCCAACAGGGGTCTTATTGATGGCTACACCTTC
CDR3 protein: CASSPNRGLIDGYTF

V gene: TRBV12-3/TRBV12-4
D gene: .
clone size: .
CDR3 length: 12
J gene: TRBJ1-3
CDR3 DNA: TGTGCCAGCAGTTTGGGGGCCAACACCATATATTTT
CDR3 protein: CASSLGANTIYF

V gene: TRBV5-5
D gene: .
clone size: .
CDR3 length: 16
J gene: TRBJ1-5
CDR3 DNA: TGTGCCAGCAGCCCACTACCGACAGTTAGCAATCAGCCCCAGCATTTT
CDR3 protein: CASSPLPTVSNQPQHF

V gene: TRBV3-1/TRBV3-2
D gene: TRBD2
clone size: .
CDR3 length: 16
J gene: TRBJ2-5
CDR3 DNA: TGTGCCAGCAGCCAAGCCCGCGGGGGGGGCCAGGAGACCCAGTACTTC
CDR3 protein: CASSQARGGGQETQYF

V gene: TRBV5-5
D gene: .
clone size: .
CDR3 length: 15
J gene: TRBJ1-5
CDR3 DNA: TGTGCCAGCAGCTTGGCCGGGAGCCCGGTTCAGCCCCAGCATTTT
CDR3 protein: CASSLAGSPVQPQHF

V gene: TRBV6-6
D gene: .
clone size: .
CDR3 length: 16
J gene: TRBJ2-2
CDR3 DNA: TGTGCCAGCAACGAAGCGGGTTACGCGAACACCGGGGAGCTGTTTTTT
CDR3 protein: CASNEAGYANTGELFF

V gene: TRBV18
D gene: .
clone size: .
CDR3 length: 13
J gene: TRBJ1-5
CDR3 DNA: TGTGCCAGCTCACAGGGGCACAATCAGCCCCAGCATTTT
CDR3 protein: CASSQGHNQPQHF

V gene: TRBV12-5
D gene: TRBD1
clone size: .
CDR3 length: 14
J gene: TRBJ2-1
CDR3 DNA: TGTGCTAGTGGGACAGGGGTCAGCTACAATGAGCAGTTCTTC
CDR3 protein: CASGTGVSYNEQFF

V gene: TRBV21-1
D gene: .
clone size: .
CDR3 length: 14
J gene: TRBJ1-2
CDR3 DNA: TGTGCCAGCAGCAAAGCTGGAGGGCGGGGTGGCTACACCTTC
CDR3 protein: CASSKAGGRGGYTF

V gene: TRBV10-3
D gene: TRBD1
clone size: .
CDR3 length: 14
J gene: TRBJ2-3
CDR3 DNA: TGTGCCATCAGCCAGGGGGTCCGCACAGATACGCAGTATTTT
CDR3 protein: CAISQGVRTDTQYF

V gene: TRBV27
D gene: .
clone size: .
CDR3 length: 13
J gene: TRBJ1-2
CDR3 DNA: TGTGCCAGCAGTTTGCAGGGTAACTATGGCTACACCTTC
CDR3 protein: CASSLQGNYGYTF

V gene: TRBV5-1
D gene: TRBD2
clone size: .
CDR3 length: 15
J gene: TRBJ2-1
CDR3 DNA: TGCGCCAGCAGCTTGAACCAGCGGGGGGGACATGAGCAGTTCTTC
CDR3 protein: CASSLNQRGGHEQFF

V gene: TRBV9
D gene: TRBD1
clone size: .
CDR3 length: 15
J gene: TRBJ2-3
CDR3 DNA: TGTGCCAGCAGCGTGGGACAGATAAACACAGATACGCAGTATTTT
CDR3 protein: CASSVGQINTDTQYF

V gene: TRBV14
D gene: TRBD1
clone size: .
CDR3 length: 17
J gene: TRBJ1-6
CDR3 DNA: TGTGCCAGCAGCACCCGGACAGGGGACCCGCTGTATTCACCCCTCCACTTT
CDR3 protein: CASSTRTGDPLYSPLHF

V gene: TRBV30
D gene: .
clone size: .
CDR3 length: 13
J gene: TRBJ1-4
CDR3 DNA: TGTGCCTGGGCCGGGACTGGATATGAAAAACTGTTTTTT
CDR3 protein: CAWAGTGYEKLFF

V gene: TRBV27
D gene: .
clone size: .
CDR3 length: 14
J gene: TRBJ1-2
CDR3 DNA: TGTGCCAGCACCGGTTTAATGGGGGCTGGTGGCTACACCTTC
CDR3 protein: CASTGLMGAGGYTF

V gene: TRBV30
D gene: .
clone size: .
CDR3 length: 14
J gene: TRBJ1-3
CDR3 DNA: TGTGCCTGGAGCGGCGCCAGGGCGAGAAACACCATATATTTT
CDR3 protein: CAWSGARARNTIYF

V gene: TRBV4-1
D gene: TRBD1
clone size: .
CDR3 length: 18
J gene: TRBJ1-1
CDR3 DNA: TGCGCCAGCAGCCTCGGGACAGGGGGCGGTGGGCTGTTCGCTGAAGCTTTCTTT
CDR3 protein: CASSLGTGGGGLFAEAFF

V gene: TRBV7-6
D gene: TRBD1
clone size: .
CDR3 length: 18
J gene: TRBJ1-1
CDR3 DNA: TGTGCCAGCAGCTTACAGACCGGGACAGGGGTTGCCAACACTGAAGCTTTCTTT
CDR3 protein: CASSLQTGTGVANTEAFF

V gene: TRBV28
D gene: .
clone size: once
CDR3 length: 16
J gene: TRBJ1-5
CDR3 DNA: TGTGCCAGCAGTTTAGGTAGGCAGCGTGGCAATCAGCCCCAGCATTTT
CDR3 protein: CASSLGRQRGNQPQHF

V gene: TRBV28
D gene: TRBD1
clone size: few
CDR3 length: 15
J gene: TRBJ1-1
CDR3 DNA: TGTGCCAGCAGTTTACTCCACAGGGGTAACACTGAAGCTTTCTTT
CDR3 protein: CASSLLHRGNTEAFF